These 28 T cell receptor beta chains were all obtained from the same sample, sequenced in a study of cytomegalovirus exposure and HLA in healthy donors. PCR involved 60 Vbeta and 13 Jbeta primers. TCRdb's table, derived via immunoSEQ multiplex PCR, lists solely in-frame clones and lacks some. In the table there are 85,000 to 110,000 clones, around 77% of which are singletons. Sequencing was performed on PBMCs. The source of these receptors is a man aged 50 to 60 in good health and CMV-seropositive.

The V and J genes are TRBV28 and TRBJ1-1, with a weak D call TRBD1 (5 bases). The V and J ends lost 10 bases and 5 bases respectively, with 17 bases between them. Germline-derived CDR1 and CDR2 are MDHEN and SYDVKM. The CDR3 is made up of 13 amino acids. Here the CDR3 DNA reads TGTGCCATCCTCCTGACAGCAAGGACTGAAGCTTTCTTT. Residues: CAILLTARTEAFF.

This rearrangement joins TRBV5-1 to TRBJ2-1; 7 nucleotides agree with TRBD2. Germline lookup yields CDR1 SGHRS and CDR2 YFSETQ. The CDR3 is 16 residues long. V lost 2 bases and J lost 7; bases outside the gene matches: 12. The CDR3 region has the DNA TGCGCCAGCAGCTTAGGGGCTAGCGGATTTGGGAATGAGCAGTTCTTC. Encoded protein: CASSLGASGFGNEQFF.

V and J are TRBV7-9 and TRBJ2-1, with 8 positions matching TRBD1. Unmatched junction bases numbered 8, after V lost 5 bases and J lost 5 bases. Germline assignment: CDR1 SEHNR and CDR2 FQNEAQ (reference sequence). The CDR3 has 15 amino acids. The CDR3 spells CASSPGTGKDNEQFF. CDR3 bases: TGTGCCAGCAGCCCAGGGACAGGAAAGGACAATGAGCAGTTCTTC.

V usage is TRBV6-5 and J usage is TRBJ2-7; D might be TRBD1 (5 bases). V lost 0 bases to trimming and J lost 2 bases, with 11 bases between them. Per germline, CDR1 MNHEY and CDR2 SVGAGI. This CDR3 contains 15 residues. CDR3 sequence: CASSYSPGNPYEQYF. The CDR3 DNA reads as TGTGCCAGCAGTTACTCGCCAGGGAACCCCTACGAGCAGTACTTC.

V and J are TRBV30 and TRBJ2-1; TRBD1 agrees at 7 bases. Germline lookup yields CDR1 GTSNPN and CDR2 SVGIG (reference sequence). This CDR3 spans 15 amino acids. Trimming removed 0 bases from V and 6 bases from J; junction bases left unmatched: 8. CDR3 in DNA: TGTGCCTGGAGTGTACTCGCCTCAGGGGGCAATGAGCAGTTCTTC. Translated, it gives CAWSVLASGGNEQFF.

The V call is TRBV4-1, the J call TRBJ2-7; 11 bases are a match to TRBD2. Germline V gene sequence: CDR1 MGHRA, CDR2 YSYEKL. There are 15 residues in the CDR3. J was trimmed by 7 bases and V by 4 bases; bases with no gene match: 9. The CDR3: CASSREQTSGTEQYF. The CDR3 region has the DNA TGCGCCAGCAGCCGAGAACAGACTAGCGGGACTGAGCAGTACTTC.

The CDR3 coding sequence is TGTGCCAGTATAATAGCAGCGAACACCGGGGAGCTGTTTTTT. Translated: CASIIAANTGELFF. This chain joins TRBV19 and TRBJ2-2; D is uncertain. The V gene lost 7 bases and the J gene lost 0 bases, with 9 bases spanning the gap. The CDR3 is 14 amino acids. Germline CDR1 is LNHDA and CDR2 is SQIVND (reference sequence).

The rearrangement links TRBV27 to TRBJ2-5, with TRBD2 identical over 13 bases. The CDR3 covers 15 residues. V shed 6 bases, J shed 5 bases, and the junction held 6 bases outside the gene matches. Germline V CDR1 and CDR2: MNHEY, SMNVEV (reference sequence). CDR3 DNA sequence: TGTGCCAGCAGCCCCGGGACTAGCGGGATGGAGACCCAGTACTTC. Protein product: CASSPGTSGMETQYF.

This rearrangement joins TRBV7-8 to TRBJ2-1; perhaps TRBD1 as D (6 bases). V was trimmed by 1 base and J by 2 bases, leaving 12 bases between them. This CDR3 has 16 amino acids. Germline CDR1 is SGHVS and CDR2 is FQNEAQ. CDR3 amino acids: CASSLVQGFPYNEQFF. CDR3 coding DNA: TGTGCCAGCAGCTTAGTTCAGGGGTTTCCCTACAATGAGCAGTTCTTC.

The V call is TRBV6-1, the J call TRBJ2-3; 12 bases agree with TRBD2. The CDR3 runs to 16 residues. The germline CDR1 and CDR2 sequences are MNHNS and SASEGT. Trimming took 4 bases from V and 2 from J; bases not matched to a gene: 4. As DNA, the CDR3 is TGTGCCAGCAGTGGGCTAGCGGGGGGGAACACAGATACGCAGTATTTT. Its protein product is CASSGLAGGNTDTQYF.

The chain has TRBV6-1 and TRBJ2-1, with D maybe TRBD2 (5 bases). Trimming stripped 4 bases from V and 10 bases from J, with 20 bases between. The CDR3 extends over 15 amino acids. Germline CDR1 and CDR2: MNHNS and SASEGT. In nucleotides, the CDR3 is TGTGCCAGCAGTGGCCGGGGTTTAGTCGGTATCGAGCAGTTCTTC. This gives the protein CASSGRGLVGIEQFF.

The chain is built from TRBV18 and TRBJ2-3, with 8 nucleotides matching TRBD2. The V gene's germline CDR1 is KGHSH and CDR2 LQKENI. The trim removed 2 bases at V and 1 base at J, leaving 8 bases unmatched. This CDR3 has 17 residues. CDR3: CASSPRREGRGTDTQYF. The CDR3 DNA is TGTGCCAGCTCACCAAGACGGGAGGGGCGGGGCACAGATACGCAGTATTTT. The whole variable domain, filled in from reference TRBV18 and TRBJ2-3, reads NAGVMQNPRHLVRRRGQEARLRCSPMKGHSHVYWYRQLPEEGLKFMVYLQKENIIDESGMPKERFSAEFPKEGPSILRIQQVVRGDSAAYFCASSPRREGRGTDTQYFGPGTRLTVL.

The V and J genes are TRBV28 and TRBJ1-3; D is unclear. CDR3 length: 14 amino acids. Germline values: CDR1 MDHEN, CDR2 SYDVKM. Trimming took 7 bases from V and 2 from J, leaving 12 bases between them. The CDR3 spells CASISPQTGNTIYF. The CDR3 DNA reads as TGTGCCAGCATATCCCCACAGACTGGAAACACCATATATTTT.

This clone was seen once. The gene calls are TRBV7-9 and TRBJ2-4, with TRBD2 identical over 10 bases. V lost 1 base to trimming and J lost 6 bases; unmatched junction nucleotides: 9. CDR1 is SEHNR, CDR2 FQNEAQ, per germline (reference sequence). The CDR3 is 17 residues long. The CDR3 coding sequence is TGTGCCAGCAGCTTAGAGTTTGGTAGCGGGAGGAGAAACATTCAGTACTTC. It yields the protein CASSLEFGSGRRNIQYF.

The sample holds one count of this clone. This sequence joins TRBV5-1 and TRBJ2-1, with TRBD1 matching 7 bases. This CDR3 is built from 16 residues. V was clipped by 4 bases and J by 2 bases; unmatched bases: 9. Germline loops: CDR1 SGHRS, CDR2 YFSETQ. CDR3 region: CASSIQGQKTYNEQFF. The CDR3, as DNA: TGCGCCAGCAGCATCCAGGGACAGAAGACCTACAATGAGCAGTTCTTC.

CDR3 nucleotides: TGTGCCAGCAGCAAAACAGGGGGCCCCACTGAAGCTTTCTTT. Translating gives CASSKTGGPTEAFF. The V call is TRBV5-8, the J call TRBJ1-1; TRBD1 matches at 9 bases. The V and J ends lost 4 bases and 4 bases, in that order; junction bases with no gene match: 5. Germline V gene data show CDR1 as SGHTS and CDR2 as YDEGEE. CDR3 length equals 14 residues.

V and J are TRBV27 and TRBJ1-4; D is perhaps TRBD1 (5 bases). V lost 4 bases to trimming and J lost 8 bases, with 17 bases between them. The CDR3 has 15 residues. The germline V gene encodes CDR1 MNHEY and CDR2 SMNVEV (reference sequence). CDR3 sequence reads: CASSSSLGGYEKLFF. The DNA for the CDR3 is TGTGCCAGCAGTTCCTCACTTGGGGGGTACGAAAAACTGTTTTTT.

The chain links TRBV6-1 to TRBJ2-7; 9 bases map to TRBD1. Germline lookup yields CDR1 MNHNS and CDR2 SASEGT. The CDR3 is 14 amino acids. V gave up 5 bases and J gave up 4 bases; unmatched junction bases: 6. The CDR3: CASSLGTGRYEQYF. The CDR3 DNA is TGTGCCAGCAGTTTAGGGACAGGGAGGTACGAGCAGTACTTC.

V usage is TRBV19 and J usage is TRBJ2-7; 12 nucleotides align to TRBD2. V gave up 5 bases and J gave up 2 bases; unmatched junction bases: 4. Germline CDR1 and CDR2: LNHDA and SQIVND (reference sequence). The CDR3 has 15 amino acids. The CDR3 protein is CASSSRTSGTYEQYF. The CDR3, as DNA: TGTGCCAGTAGTTCTCGGACTAGCGGGACCTACGAGCAGTACTTC.

This chain uses TRBV7-9 with TRBJ1-1; D is possibly TRBD1 (6 bases). Germline V gene data show CDR1 as SEHNR and CDR2 as FQNEAQ (reference sequence). V was clipped by 6 bases and J by 5 bases, with 16 bases between them. The CDR3 runs to 14 residues. The DNA of the CDR3 is TGTGCCAGCAGTCTACAGGGAGTTGAGACTGAAGCTTTCTTT. Its protein is CASSLQGVETEAFF.

The chain has TRBV5-6 and TRBJ2-1; D might be TRBD2 (5 bases). The CDR3 totals 15 residues. Germline lookup yields CDR1 SGHDT and CDR2 YYEEEE. Trimming shortened V by 4 bases and J by 10 bases, and 21 bases separated the two germline ends. For the CDR3, the DNA is TGTGCCAGCAGCCCCCCTAGCATGCCAGTCCACGAGCAGTTCTTC. Translation: CASSPPSMPVHEQFF.

The chain employs TRBV10-1 and TRBJ2-7; 7 nucleotides align to TRBD2. Trimming cost V 2 bases and J 4 bases; bases outside gene matches: 8. The germline V gene has CDR1 WNHNN and CDR2 SYGVQD (reference sequence). This CDR3 has 15 residues. In DNA form, the CDR3 reads TGCGCCAGCAGTGAGGCGGGAGTGAAGGGTTACGAGCAGTACTTC. Translating gives CASSEAGVKGYEQYF.

The CDR3 is CASSPQGEWPNTGELFF. In DNA, the CDR3 is TGCGCCAGCAGCCCGCAGGGGGAATGGCCGAACACCGGGGAGCTGTTTTTT. The V and J genes are TRBV5-1 and TRBJ2-2; 7 nucleotides match TRBD1. Trimming cost V 4 bases and J 0 bases; bases outside gene matches: 9. This CDR3 spans 17 amino acids. Germline V gene lookup returns CDR1 SGHRS and CDR2 YFSETQ.

V usage is TRBV5-1 and J usage is TRBJ2-2; 10 nucleotides align to TRBD2. The length of the CDR3 is 15 residues. V was clipped by 0 bases and J by 9 bases; unmatched bases: 5. Germline V gene lookup returns CDR1 SGHRS and CDR2 YFSETQ. The CDR3 region has the DNA TGCGCCAGCAGCTTGGCGCTAGCGGGAGCCCGGGAGCTGTTTTTT. It specifies CASSLALAGARELFF.

The chain couples TRBV7-2 to TRBJ2-1; 10 bases are shared with TRBD2. There are 17 residues in the CDR3. Germline V lookup: CDR1 SGHTA, CDR2 FQGNSA. The V and J ends lost 2 bases and 5 bases, in that order; junction bases with no gene match: 9. CDR3 residues: CASSLTSTSGLNNEQFF. The DNA of the CDR3 is TGTGCCAGCAGCTTAACTTCGACTAGCGGGCTTAACAATGAGCAGTTCTTC.

The chain employs TRBV29-1 and TRBJ2-5, with D perhaps TRBD2 (6 bases). With 4 bases removed from V and 2 bases from J, the gap between germline ends came to 14 bases. The CDR3 length is 14 residues. CDR1 and CDR2 (germline): SQVTM, ANQGSEA. CDR3 region: CSVGKRRGQETQYF. CDR3 coding DNA: TGCAGCGTTGGAAAGAGGAGGGGACAAGAGACCCAGTACTTC.

The rearrangement uses TRBV4-2 and TRBJ2-7; D is possibly TRBD1 (5 bases). With 0 bases removed from V and 2 bases from J, the gap between germline ends came to 23 bases. The CDR3 spans 19 residues. CDR1 and CDR2 (germline): LGHNA, YNFKEQ. The DNA for the CDR3 is TGTGCCAGCAGCCAAGATGGCCAGGGATTAGTGGGGCAGACCTACGAGCAGTACTTC. This encodes CASSQDGQGLVGQTYEQYF.

The chain couples TRBV5-1 to TRBJ2-3; 9 bases are shared with TRBD2. The CDR3 contains 17 residues. The V segment lost 2 bases and the J segment 0 bases; nucleotides outside the gene matches: 7. In germline, CDR1 is SGHRS, CDR2 YFSETQ. CDR3 nucleotides: TGCGCCAGCAGCTTTCGTTCGCGGGAGGGGAGCACAGATACGCAGTATTTT. It translates to CASSFRSREGSTDTQYF.